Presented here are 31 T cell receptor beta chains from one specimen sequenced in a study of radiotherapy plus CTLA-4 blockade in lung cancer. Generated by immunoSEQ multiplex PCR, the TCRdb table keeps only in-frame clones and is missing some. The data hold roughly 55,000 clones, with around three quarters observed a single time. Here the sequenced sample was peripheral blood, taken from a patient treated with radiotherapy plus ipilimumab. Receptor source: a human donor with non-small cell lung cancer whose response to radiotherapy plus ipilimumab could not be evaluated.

This chain's CDR3 is CASSYGGTLNIQYF. The CDR3 coding sequence is TGTGCCAGCAGTTACGGAGGGACCTTGAACATTCAGTACTTC. V gene TRBV6-5 combines with J gene TRBJ2-4; D perhaps matches TRBD2 (6 bases). Germline assignment: CDR1 MNHEY and CDR2 SVGAGI. V lost 2 bases to trimming and J lost 7 bases, with 12 bases between them. The CDR3 extends over 14 amino acids.

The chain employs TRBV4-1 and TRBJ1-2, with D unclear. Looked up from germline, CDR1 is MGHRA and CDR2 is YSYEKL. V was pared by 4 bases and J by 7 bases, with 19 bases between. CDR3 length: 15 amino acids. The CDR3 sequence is CASSPAAPFLSGYTF. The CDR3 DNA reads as TGCGCCAGCAGCCCCGCGGCCCCCTTTCTATCTGGCTACACCTTC.

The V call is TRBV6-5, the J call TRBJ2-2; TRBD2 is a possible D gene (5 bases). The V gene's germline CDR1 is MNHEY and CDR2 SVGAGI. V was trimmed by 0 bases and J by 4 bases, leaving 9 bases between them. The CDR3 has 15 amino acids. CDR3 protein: CASSYSAEGTGELFF. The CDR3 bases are TGTGCCAGCAGTTACTCGGCAGAGGGCACCGGGGAGCTGTTTTTT.

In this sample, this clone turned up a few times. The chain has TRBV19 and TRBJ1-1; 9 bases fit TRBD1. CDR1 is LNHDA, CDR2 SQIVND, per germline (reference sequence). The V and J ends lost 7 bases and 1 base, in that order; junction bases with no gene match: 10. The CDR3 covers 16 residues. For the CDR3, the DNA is TGTGCCAGTACTGCCCGGTGGGGACAGGGGAACACTGAAGCTTTCTTT. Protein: CASTARWGQGNTEAFF.

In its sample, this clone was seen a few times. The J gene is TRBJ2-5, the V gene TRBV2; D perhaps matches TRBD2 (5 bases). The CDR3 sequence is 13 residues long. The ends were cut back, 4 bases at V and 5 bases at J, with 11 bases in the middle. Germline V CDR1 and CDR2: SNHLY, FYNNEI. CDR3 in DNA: TGTGCCAGCAGTGCACGGACTCTGGAGACCCAGTACTTC. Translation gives CASSARTLETQYF.

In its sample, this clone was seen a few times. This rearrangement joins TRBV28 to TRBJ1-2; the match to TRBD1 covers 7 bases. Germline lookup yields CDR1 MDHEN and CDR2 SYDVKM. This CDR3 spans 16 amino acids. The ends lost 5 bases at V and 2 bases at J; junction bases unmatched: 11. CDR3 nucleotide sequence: TGTGCCAGCAGTCCAAATCCGGGACAGTTAAACTATGGCTACACCTTC. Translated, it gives CASSPNPGQLNYGYTF.

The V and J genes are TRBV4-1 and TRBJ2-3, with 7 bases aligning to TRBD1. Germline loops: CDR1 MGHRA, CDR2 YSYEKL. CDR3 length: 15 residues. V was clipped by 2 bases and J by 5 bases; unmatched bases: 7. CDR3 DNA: TGCGCCAGCAGCCAAAGGGAGAGGGGGCAAGATACGCAGTATTTT. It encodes CASSQRERGQDTQYF.

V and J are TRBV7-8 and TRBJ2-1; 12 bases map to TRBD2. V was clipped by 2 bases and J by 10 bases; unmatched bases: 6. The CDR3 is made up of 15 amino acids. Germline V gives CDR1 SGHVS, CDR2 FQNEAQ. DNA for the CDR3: TGTGCCAGCAGCTTACTAGCGGGAGGGCCTTGGGAGCAGTTCTTC. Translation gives CASSLLAGGPWEQFF.

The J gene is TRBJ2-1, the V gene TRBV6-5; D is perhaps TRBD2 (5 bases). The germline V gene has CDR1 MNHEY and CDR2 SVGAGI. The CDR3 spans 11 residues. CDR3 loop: CAVEAYNEQFF. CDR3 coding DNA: TGTGCGGTGGAGGCCTACAATGAGCAGTTCTTC.

The CDR3 spells CASSPRREKTDTQYF. Written as DNA, the CDR3 is TGTGCCAGCAGCCCACGACGGGAAAAGACAGATACGCAGTATTTT. The V call is TRBV11-3, the J call TRBJ2-3; a weak D match, TRBD2 (5 bases). Trimming took 5 bases from V and 3 from J, leaving 15 bases between them. Germline assignment: CDR1 SGHNT and CDR2 YENEEA. The CDR3 loop spans 15 amino acids.

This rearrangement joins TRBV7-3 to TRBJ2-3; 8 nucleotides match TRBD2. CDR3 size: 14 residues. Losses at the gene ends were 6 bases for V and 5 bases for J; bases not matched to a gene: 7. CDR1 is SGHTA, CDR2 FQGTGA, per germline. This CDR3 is CASRPRGVGDTQYF. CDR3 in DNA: TGTGCCAGCAGACCGCGGGGGGTCGGAGATACGCAGTATTTT.

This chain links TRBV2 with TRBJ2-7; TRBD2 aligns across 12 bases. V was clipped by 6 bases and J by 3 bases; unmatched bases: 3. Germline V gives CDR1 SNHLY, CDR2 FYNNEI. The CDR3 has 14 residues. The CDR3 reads CASRTGLAGYEQYF. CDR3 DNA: TGTGCCAGCAGGACGGGACTAGCGGGCTACGAGCAGTACTTC.

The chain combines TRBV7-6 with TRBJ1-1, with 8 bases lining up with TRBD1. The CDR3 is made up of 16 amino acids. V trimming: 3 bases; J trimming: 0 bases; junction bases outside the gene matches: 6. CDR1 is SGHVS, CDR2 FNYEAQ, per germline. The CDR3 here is CASSLGQATMNTEAFF. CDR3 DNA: TGTGCCAGCAGCTTGGGACAGGCGACCATGAACACTGAAGCTTTCTTT.

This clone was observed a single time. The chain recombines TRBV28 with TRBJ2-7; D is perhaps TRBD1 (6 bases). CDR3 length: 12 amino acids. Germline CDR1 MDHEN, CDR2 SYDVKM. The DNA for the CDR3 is TGTGCGGTTCAGGGGAGCTCCTACGAGCAGTACTTC. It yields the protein CAVQGSSYEQYF.

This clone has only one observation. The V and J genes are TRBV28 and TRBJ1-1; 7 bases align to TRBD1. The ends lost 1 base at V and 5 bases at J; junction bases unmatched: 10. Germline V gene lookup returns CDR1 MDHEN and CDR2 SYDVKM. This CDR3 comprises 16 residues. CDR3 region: CASSLSGPTRGTEAFF. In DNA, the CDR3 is TGTGCCAGCAGTTTATCGGGACCGACCAGGGGGACTGAAGCTTTCTTT.

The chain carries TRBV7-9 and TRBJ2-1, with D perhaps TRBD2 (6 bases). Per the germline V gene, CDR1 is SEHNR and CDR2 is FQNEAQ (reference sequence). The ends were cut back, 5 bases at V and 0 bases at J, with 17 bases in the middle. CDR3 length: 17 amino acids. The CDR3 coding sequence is TGTGCCAGCAGCGCGATTCCCCAGCGGGCCTCCTACAATGAGCAGTTCTTC. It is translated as CASSAIPQRASYNEQFF.

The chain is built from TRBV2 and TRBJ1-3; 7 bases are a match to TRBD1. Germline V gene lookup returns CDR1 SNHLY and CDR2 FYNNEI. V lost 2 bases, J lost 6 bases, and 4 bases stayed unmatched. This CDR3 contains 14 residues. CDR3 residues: CASSERQGSNTIYF. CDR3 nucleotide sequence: TGTGCCAGCAGTGAAAGACAGGGATCAAACACCATATATTTT.

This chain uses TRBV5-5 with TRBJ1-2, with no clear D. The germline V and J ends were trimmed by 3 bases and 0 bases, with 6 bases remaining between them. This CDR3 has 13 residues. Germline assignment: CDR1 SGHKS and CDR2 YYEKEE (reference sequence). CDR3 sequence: CASSYSSNYGYTF. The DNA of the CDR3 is TGTGCCAGCAGCTACAGCTCTAACTATGGCTACACCTTC.

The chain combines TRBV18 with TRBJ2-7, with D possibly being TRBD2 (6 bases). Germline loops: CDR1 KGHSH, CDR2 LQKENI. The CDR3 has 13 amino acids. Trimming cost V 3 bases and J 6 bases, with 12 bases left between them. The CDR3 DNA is TGTGCCAGCTCACCGTTTGGAGGGTTCGAGCAGTACTTC. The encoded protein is CASSPFGGFEQYF.

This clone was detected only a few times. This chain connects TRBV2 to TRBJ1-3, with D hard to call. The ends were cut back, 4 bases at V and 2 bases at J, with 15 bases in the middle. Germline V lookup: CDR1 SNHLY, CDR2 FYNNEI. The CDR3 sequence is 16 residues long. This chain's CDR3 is CASSAEGFLAGNTIYF. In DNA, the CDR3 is TGTGCCAGCAGTGCTGAGGGTTTTTTGGCTGGAAACACCATATATTTT.

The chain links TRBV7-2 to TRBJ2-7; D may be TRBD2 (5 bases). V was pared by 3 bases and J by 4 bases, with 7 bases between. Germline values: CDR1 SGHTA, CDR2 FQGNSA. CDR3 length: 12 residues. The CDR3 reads CASSFRGYEQYF. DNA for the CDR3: TGTGCCAGCAGCTTTCGAGGGTACGAGCAGTACTTC.

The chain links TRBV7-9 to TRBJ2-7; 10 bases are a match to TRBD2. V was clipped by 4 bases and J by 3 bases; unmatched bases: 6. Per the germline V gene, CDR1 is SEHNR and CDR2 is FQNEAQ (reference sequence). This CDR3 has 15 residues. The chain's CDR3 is CASSSGGLASYEQYF. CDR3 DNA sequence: TGTGCCAGCAGCTCAGGGGGACTAGCGAGCTACGAGCAGTACTTC.

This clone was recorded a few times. DNA of the CDR3: TGTGCCAGCAGTGAGTTTGGGGGCCTCCGTCTAGATACGCAGTATTTT. Its translation is CASSEFGGLRLDTQYF. V gene TRBV6-4 combines with J gene TRBJ2-3, with D tentatively TRBD1 (6 bases). The CDR3 contains 16 residues. Per germline, CDR1 MRHNA and CDR2 SNTAGT. The V and J ends lost 3 bases and 5 bases respectively, with 18 bases between them.

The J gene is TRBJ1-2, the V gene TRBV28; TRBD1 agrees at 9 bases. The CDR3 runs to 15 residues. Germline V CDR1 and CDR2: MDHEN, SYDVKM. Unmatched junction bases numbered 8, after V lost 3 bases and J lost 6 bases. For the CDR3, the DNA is TGTGCCAGCAGTTTCACAGGGGGCGAGGTCGATGGCTACACCTTC. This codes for CASSFTGGEVDGYTF.

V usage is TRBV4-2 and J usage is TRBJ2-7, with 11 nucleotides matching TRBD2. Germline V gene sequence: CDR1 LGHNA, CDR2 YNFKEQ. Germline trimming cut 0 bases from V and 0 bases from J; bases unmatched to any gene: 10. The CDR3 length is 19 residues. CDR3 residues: CASSQELPVTSGSSYEQYF. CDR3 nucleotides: TGTGCCAGCAGCCAAGAGTTGCCCGTAACTAGCGGGAGCTCCTACGAGCAGTACTTC.

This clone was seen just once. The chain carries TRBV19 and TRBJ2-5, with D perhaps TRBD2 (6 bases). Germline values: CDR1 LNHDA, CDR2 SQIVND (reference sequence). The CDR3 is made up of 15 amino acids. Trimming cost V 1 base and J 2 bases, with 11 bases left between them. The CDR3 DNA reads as TGTGCCAGTAGTATAGCTAGCGCCCCTCAAGAGACCCAGTACTTC. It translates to CASSIASAPQETQYF.

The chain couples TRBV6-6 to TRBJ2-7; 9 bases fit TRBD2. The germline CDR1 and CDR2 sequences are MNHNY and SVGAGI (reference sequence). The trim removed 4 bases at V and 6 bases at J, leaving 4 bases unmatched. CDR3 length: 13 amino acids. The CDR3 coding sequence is TGTGCCAGCAGTTCCGGGACTAGCTCCGAGCAGTACTTC. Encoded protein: CASSSGTSSEQYF.

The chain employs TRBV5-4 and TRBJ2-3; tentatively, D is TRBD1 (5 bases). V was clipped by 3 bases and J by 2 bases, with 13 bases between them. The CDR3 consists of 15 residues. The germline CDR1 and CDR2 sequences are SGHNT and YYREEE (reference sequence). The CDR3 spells CASSSLGAPTDTQYF. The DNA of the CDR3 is TGTGCCAGCAGCTCCCTAGGGGCCCCCACAGATACGCAGTATTTT.

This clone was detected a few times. In nucleotides, the CDR3 is TGTGCCAGCAGCTTAGATGTAAGGACTTACGAGCAGTACTTC. It translates to CASSLDVRTYEQYF. This chain links TRBV7-9 with TRBJ2-7, with a weak D call TRBD2 (5 bases). This CDR3 contains 14 residues. Germline assignment: CDR1 SEHNR and CDR2 FQNEAQ (reference sequence). V shed 1 base and J shed 4 bases, with 11 bases lying between them.

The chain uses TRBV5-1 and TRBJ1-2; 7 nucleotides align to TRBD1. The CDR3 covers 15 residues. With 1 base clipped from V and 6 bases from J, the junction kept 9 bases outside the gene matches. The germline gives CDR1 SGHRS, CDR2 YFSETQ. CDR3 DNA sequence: TGCGCCAGCAGCTTGCCCGACAGGGTCCCTCATGGCTACACCTTC. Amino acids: CASSLPDRVPHGYTF. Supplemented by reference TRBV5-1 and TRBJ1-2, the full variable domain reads KAGVTQTPRYLIKTRGQQVTLSCSPISGHRSVSWYQQTPGQGLQFLFEYFSETQRNKGNFPGRFSGRQFSNSRSEMNVSTLELGDSALYLCASSLPDRVPHGYTFGSGTRLTVV.

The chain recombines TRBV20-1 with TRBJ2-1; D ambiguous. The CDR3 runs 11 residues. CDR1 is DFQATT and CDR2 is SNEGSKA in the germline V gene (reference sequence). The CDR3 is CSLGYYNEQFF. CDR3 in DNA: TGCAGCCTAGGTTATTACAATGAGCAGTTCTTC.